This T cell receptor beta chain emerged from a study of blood T cell repertoires in COVID-19 (TCRdb year 2020). With regard to the full study: Samples covering the acute and convalescent phases of COVID-19 were provided by collaborators in the United States, Italy and Spain. The dataset comprised deeply sampled blood TCRbeta repertoires from subjects exposed to, actively infected with, or recovered from COVID-19. The prospective study material was composed of cDNA or gDNA derived from T cells, B-cell-depleted T cells, or PBMCs. Samples came from the ongoing ImmuneRACE study (first 160 participants) plus 1,254 subjects from 6 global collaborators. Where available, HLA class I and class II types were taken from metadata supplied by the sample provider and were not determined by assay-based typing. The repertoires were released in a freely available public database meant as a resource for research on the immune response to SARS-CoV-2. A de-identified subject ID, COVID-19 status, age in years and sex were almost always included in the sample metadata.

Beyond this particular receptor, the publication reports: How much clinical and demographic metadata was included differed by source and by participant, and the metadata was provided uncurated.

TCRbeta CDR3 regions were amplified from genomic DNA using the immunoSEQ Assay, a bias-controlled multiplex PCR. Processing in the source paper ran as follows. Within the assay, amplification of reference gene primers was used to estimate how many nucleated cells each sample contained. To quantify the absolute abundance of each unique TCRbeta CDR3 rearrangement, sequence reads were collapsed and filtered. For each sample, productive Simpson clonality was calculated by taking the square root of Simpson's diversity index across productive rearrangements. TCRdb holds this immuneACCESS table with in-frame rearrangements only. Some clones are missing; in checked studies, unresolved V genes explain under half, and the rest has no known cause. V and J calls and clone size are those listed in that table; D and trimming were worked out from the DNA. The sample table records under 450,000 clones; 75% to 90% of these occur just once. The top ten constitute 5% to 6% of the sample.

The germline ends are 4 bases apart after V is trimmed by 4 bases and J by 3 bases. The CDR3 has 12 amino acids, counting the end cysteine and phenylalanine. Of all the DNA, just the CDR3 is kept, 36 bases in frame from base 1. The CDR1 and CDR2 encoded by the germline V gene (reference sequence) are LGHDT and YNNKEL. Concerning this clone: Its antigen is not yet known. Nothing much larger sits one base from this clone, and base qualities are not available.

In the prospective study, participants were roughly 18 to 95 years old, resided in under 30 geographic areas of the United States, and were enrolled through a virtual design. To assign participants to cohorts, the prospective study relied on clinical history that participants themselves reported in a screening survey and a study questionnaire. ImmuneRACE Cohort 3 recovered participants were defined by two consecutive negative NP/OP PCR tests, healthcare professional clearance, or symptom resolution. Each participant in the prospective study had whole blood, serum and a nasopharyngeal or oropharyngeal swab collected by mobile phlebotomists. Over a roughly 2-month period, participants in the prospective study had the option of providing additional blood draws and questionnaires. Before DNA extraction, blood samples from the prospective study were shipped at room temperature or frozen.

The rearrangement combines TRBV3-1 (or the pseudogene TRBV3-2) with TRBJ1-3; the D segment cannot be called with confidence. The sequencing sample was made of PBMCs or T cells enriched from blood (not recorded which). The sequence was collected from a woman aged 50 to 60 who had recovered from COVID-19. In nucleotides, the sequence is TGTGCCAGCAGCCCCATTGGAAACACCATATATTTT. Translated, this gives CASSPIGNTIYF.